Following are 20 T cell receptor beta chains from one sample sequenced in a study of blood T cell repertoires in COVID-19. Data came from immunoSEQ multiplex PCR; TCRdb stores just in-frame clones and leaves some out. The repertoire includes 250,000 to 300,000 clones, around nine tenths of them detected once, and approximately 1.5% sits in the top ten. Sequenced input: PBMCs or T cells enriched from blood (not recorded which). The source is a woman in her thirties or forties who had recovered from COVID-19.

The genes are TRBV27 and TRBJ1-2; D gene ambiguous. Trimming removed 6 bases at V and 4 bases at J, with 15 bases between. CDR1 and CDR2 from the germline V gene are MNHEY and SMNVEV (reference sequence). This CDR3 region has 14 residues. The CDR3 DNA reads as TGTGCCAGCAGGCCGCGAGGGAGTTTCTATGGCTACACCTTC. This codes for CASRPRGSFYGYTF.

V usage is TRBV13 and J usage is TRBJ1-1, with D maybe TRBD1 (5 bases). Looked up from germline, CDR1 is PRHDT and CDR2 is FYEKMQ (reference sequence). V lost 5 bases and J 1 base, leaving 17 bases between the germline ends. There are 16 residues in the CDR3. The DNA of the CDR3 is TGTGCCAGCAGCCCCGCCCGGGGGTTAGCGAACACTGAAGCTTTCTTT. It specifies CASSPARGLANTEAFF. Full variable domain (missing parts from reference TRBV13 and TRBJ1-1): AAGVIQSPRHLIKEKRETATLKCYPIPRHDTVYWYQQGPGQDPQFLISFYEKMQSDKGSIPDRFSAQQFSDYHSELNMSSLELGDSALYFCASSPARGLANTEAFFGQGTRLTVV.

The chain has TRBV7-8 and TRBJ1-2; D is unclear. The CDR3 length is 13 residues. V lost 6 bases and J 4 bases, leaving 12 bases between the germline ends. Germline V gene data show CDR1 as SGHVS and CDR2 as FQNEAQ. In nucleotides, the CDR3 is TGTGCCAGCAGTCTAGCGGGGTTCTATGGCTACACCTTC. It translates to CASSLAGFYGYTF. Based on the CDR3 plus reference TRBV7-8 and TRBJ1-2, the full variable domain is GAGVSQSPRYKVAKRGQDVALRCDPISGHVSLFWYQQALGQGPEFLTYFQNEAQLDKSGLPSDRFFAERPEGSVSTLKIQRTQQEDSAVYLCASSLAGFYGYTFGSGTRLTVV.

The chain recombines TRBV12-5 with TRBJ1-5; TRBD1 matches 8 bases. The CDR3 extends over 15 amino acids. J lost 1 base, V lost 6 bases, and 5 bases had no gene match. CDR1 and CDR2 (germline): LGHNT, FRNRAP. The CDR3 protein is CASGSGGGSNQPQHF. The CDR3 DNA sequence: TGTGCTAGTGGATCAGGGGGCGGGAGCAATCAGCCCCAGCATTTT. Full variable domain (missing parts from reference TRBV12-5 and TRBJ1-5): DARVTQTPRHKVTEMGQEVTMRCQPILGHNTVFWYRQTMMQGLELLAYFRNRAPLDDSGMPKDRFSAEMPDATLATLKIQPSEPRDSAVYFCASGSGGGSNQPQHFGDGTRLSIL.

The chain is built from TRBV5-1 and TRBJ2-2; no definite D call. Germline-derived CDR1 and CDR2 are SGHRS and YFSETQ. Between the trimmed V and J ends, which lost 6 bases and 0 bases, there was a span of 12 bases. The CDR3 sequence is 15 residues long. In nucleotides, the CDR3 is TGCGCCAGCAACCCAGCGTTCGCGAACACCGGGGAGCTGTTTTTT. Its protein product is CASNPAFANTGELFF.

This chain connects TRBV29-1 to TRBJ1-3; the D is unclear. Per germline, CDR1 SQVTM and CDR2 ANQGSEA. The CDR3 is 12 amino acids. Trimming pared 4 bases from V and 6 bases from J, leaving 10 bases between. This CDR3 reads CSVGLLENTIYF. The CDR3, as DNA: TGCAGCGTTGGACTTTTGGAAAACACCATATATTTT. The full variable domain, with the rest looked up from reference TRBV29-1 and TRBJ1-3, is SAVISQKPSRDICQRGTSLTIQCQVDSQVTMMFWYRQQPGQSLTLIATANQGSEATYESGFVIDKFPISRPNLTFSTLTVSNMSPEDSSIYLCSVGLLENTIYFGEGSWLTVV.

V usage is TRBV19 and J usage is TRBJ2-1; TRBD2 is a possible D gene (6 bases). Germline V gives CDR1 LNHDA, CDR2 SQIVND (reference sequence). The CDR3 runs to 16 residues. V lost 8 bases and J 4 bases, leaving 21 bases between the germline ends. The CDR3 loop reads CASSQWVTRRYNEQFF. CDR3 bases: TGTGCCAGTTCCCAGTGGGTGACTAGGAGATACAATGAGCAGTTCTTC.

The chain couples TRBV6-2 or TRBV6-3 to TRBJ1-1, with TRBD1 matching over 7 bases. Per germline, CDR1 MNHEY and CDR2 SVGEGT. V was clipped by 4 bases and J by 4 bases; unmatched bases: 3. The CDR3 sequence is 13 residues long. CDR3 in DNA: TGTGCCAGCAGTTCAGGGGGGCCCACTGAAGCTTTCTTT. Translating it yields CASSSGGPTEAFF.

The chain links TRBV7-2 to TRBJ1-6; D is unresolved. With 6 bases removed from V and 10 bases from J, the gap between germline ends came to 16 bases. This CDR3 is built from 14 residues. CDR1 is SGHTA, CDR2 FQGNSA, per germline. The CDR3 sequence is CASSSGNRNSPLHF. CDR3 nucleotide sequence: TGTGCCAGCAGTTCCGGGAACCGAAACTCACCCCTCCACTTT.

This clone was seen only once. This chain connects TRBV15 to TRBJ2-7; 10 nucleotides agree with TRBD1. V was pared by 3 bases and J by 6 bases, with 8 bases of the junction left unmatched. The CDR3 runs 15 residues. From germline, CDR1 is LNHNV and CDR2 YYDKDF (reference sequence). CDR3 amino acids: CATSRDRGFFPEQYF. Here the CDR3 DNA reads TGTGCCACCAGCAGGGACAGGGGGTTTTTTCCCGAGCAGTACTTC.

This clone was seen only a few times. The chain links TRBV6-6 to TRBJ1-2, with TRBD1 identical over 9 bases. Per germline, CDR1 MNHNY and CDR2 SVGAGI (reference sequence). Trimming took 6 bases from V and 2 from J; bases not matched to a gene: 10. The CDR3 runs to 16 residues. As DNA, the CDR3 is TGTGCCAGCAGGGGGCCGGGACAGGGCTCCAACTATGGCTACACCTTC. Its protein is CASRGPGQGSNYGYTF.

This clone was counted once. The chain couples TRBV5-4 to TRBJ1-1; D perhaps matches TRBD1 (5 bases). The ends were cut back, 0 bases at V and 6 bases at J, with 15 bases in the middle. This CDR3 region has 15 residues. Germline V lookup: CDR1 SGHNT, CDR2 YYREEE (reference sequence). The CDR3 loop reads CASSLAAQGFPEAFF. The CDR3 DNA reads as TGTGCCAGCAGCTTGGCGGCGCAGGGCTTCCCTGAAGCTTTCTTT.

The chain links TRBV5-1 to TRBJ2-7; no firm D call. This CDR3 spans 14 amino acids. CDR1 and CDR2 from the germline V gene are SGHRS and YFSETQ. Trimming removed 2 bases at V and 7 bases at J, with 16 bases between. CDR3 region: CASSFAGPIVEQYF. As DNA, the CDR3 is TGCGCCAGCAGCTTCGCAGGTCCCATCGTGGAGCAGTACTTC.

The chain couples TRBV4-3 to TRBJ2-7; D might be TRBD2 (5 bases). V was shortened by 0 bases and J by 5 bases, with 14 bases between the two germline ends. The CDR3 covers 15 residues. CDR1 is LGHNA, CDR2 YSLEER, per germline. The CDR3 sequence: CASSQDFLLAHEQYF. CDR3 sequence (DNA): TGCGCCAGCAGCCAAGATTTTTTGCTAGCCCACGAGCAGTACTTC.

This rearrangement joins TRBV18 to TRBJ2-5, with D possibly matching TRBD1 (6 bases). Trimming removed 0 bases from V and 1 base from J, with 12 bases in between. CDR1 is KGHSH and CDR2 is LQKENI in the germline V gene. The CDR3 contains 16 residues. The CDR3 protein is CASSPPQGGSQETQYF. In DNA, the CDR3 is TGTGCCAGCTCACCACCGCAAGGGGGATCCCAAGAGACCCAGTACTTC.

The chain employs TRBV2 and TRBJ2-2, with D uncertain. The CDR3 sequence is 15 residues long. V was pared by 8 bases and J by 10 bases, with 23 bases between. Germline assignment: CDR1 SNHLY and CDR2 FYNNEI. The CDR3 loop reads CASALRLLESEELFF. Written as DNA, the CDR3 is TGTGCCAGCGCCCTGCGGCTCCTCGAGAGCGAGGAGCTGTTTTTT.

The CDR3 nucleotides are TGTGCCAGCAGCTTGGACAGGTCTAACACCCAGTTCTTC. Its protein is CASSLDRSNTQFF. This chain uses TRBV5-6 with TRBJ2-1; D perhaps matches TRBD1 (5 bases). The germline V gene has CDR1 SGHDT and CDR2 YYEEEE. V was cut by 0 bases and J by 13 bases, with 14 bases left in between. The CDR3 loop spans 13 amino acids.

J is TRBJ2-7 and V is TRBV18; D perhaps matches TRBD2 (5 bases). Germline values: CDR1 KGHSH, CDR2 LQKENI. V was pared by 3 bases and J by 4 bases, with 13 bases between. The CDR3 covers 14 residues. CDR3: CASSPPPGGYEQYF. CDR3 bases: TGTGCCAGCTCACCCCCCCCAGGCGGGTACGAGCAGTACTTC.

The CDR3 DNA reads as TGCGCCAGCAGCAATATAATACAGGGGGCGTGGGAAGAGACCCAGTACTTC. It yields the protein CASSNIIQGAWEETQYF. The chain carries TRBV5-1 and TRBJ2-5, with 9 bases aligning to TRBD1. The CDR3 is 17 amino acids. The germline gives CDR1 SGHRS, CDR2 YFSETQ. The V segment lost 4 bases and the J segment 3 bases; nucleotides outside the gene matches: 13.

V usage is TRBV6-5 and J usage is TRBJ2-2; the D gene is possibly TRBD1 (6 bases). In germline, CDR1 is MNHEY, CDR2 SVGAGI. The V and J ends lost 7 bases and 6 bases respectively, with 18 bases between them. This CDR3 is built from 15 residues. CDR3 protein: CASNPAGTPAGELFF. The CDR3 DNA is TGTGCCAGCAATCCCGCCGGGACACCCGCCGGGGAGCTGTTTTTT.